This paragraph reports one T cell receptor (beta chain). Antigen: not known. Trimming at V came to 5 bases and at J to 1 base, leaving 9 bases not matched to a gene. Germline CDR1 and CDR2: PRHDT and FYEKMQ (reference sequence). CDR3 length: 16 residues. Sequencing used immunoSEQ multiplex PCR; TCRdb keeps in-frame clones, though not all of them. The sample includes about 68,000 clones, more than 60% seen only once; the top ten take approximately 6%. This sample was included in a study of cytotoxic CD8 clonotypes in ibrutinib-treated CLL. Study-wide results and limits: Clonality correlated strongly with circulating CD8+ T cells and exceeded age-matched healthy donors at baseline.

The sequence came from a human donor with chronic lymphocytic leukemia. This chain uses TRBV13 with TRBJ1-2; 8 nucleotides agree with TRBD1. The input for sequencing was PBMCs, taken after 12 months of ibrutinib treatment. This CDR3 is CASSTTDRGLNYGYTF. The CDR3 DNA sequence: TGTGCCAGCAGCACAACTGACAGGGGACTTAACTATGGCTACACCTTC.